The rows below give T cell receptor beta chains drawn from one sample of a study of T-cell reconstitution after alpha-beta-depleted transplantation in children. MiXCR, run by TCRdb on the PCR reads, gives a single entry per CDR3 protein. The sample shows 360,000 or so distinct CDR3 sequences, roughly 22% of them seen only once. The sequencing here drew on PBMCs from the stem cell graft donor, taken from the stem cell graft. These receptors were collected from a human donor who donated a stem cell graft to a child with acute myeloid leukemia. The CDR3 runs from the conserved cysteine through the conserved F or W. Each record gives: V gene, J gene, clone size, D gene, CDR3 length, CDR3 protein, CDR3 DNA. D genes are given only for firm matches. For some rows the clone size is stated as once, few or many, or as a class when expanded; others skip it.

TRBV15	TRBJ2-1	-	TRBD2	19	CATSVHRGRTSGSANEQFF	TGTGCCACCAGCGTCCACAGGGGGCGGACTAGCGGGAGCGCGAATGAGCAGTTCTTC
TRBV27	TRBJ2-2	-	TRBD2	18	CASSFIQASGSRAGELFF	TGTGCCAGCAGTTTCATTCAAGCTAGCGGGAGTAGGGCCGGGGAGCTGTTTTTT
TRBV29-1	TRBJ2-1	many	-	13	CSVGGGKGGEQFF	TGCAGCGTTGGGGGGGGCAAGGGAGGTGAGCAGTTCTTC
TRBV3-1	TRBJ2-7	few	-	15	CASSQVKGFSYEQYF	TGTGCCAGCAGCCAAGTAAAAGGATTCTCCTACGAGCAGTACTTC
TRBV28	TRBJ2-2	-	TRBD2	18	CASTQPRTSGRNTGELFF	TGTGCCAGCACCCAGCCACGGACTAGCGGGAGGAACACCGGGGAGCTGTTTTTT
TRBV7-9	TRBJ1-4	-	TRBD1	15	CASRGDRGPNEKLFF	TGTGCCAGCAGGGGAGACAGGGGACCTAATGAAAAACTGTTTTTT
TRBV12-3/TRBV12-4	TRBJ2-3	-	TRBD2	16	CASSPWGGSNTDTQYF	TGTGCCAGCAGTCCCTGGGGGGGGAGCAACACAGATACGCAGTATTTT
TRBV7-9	TRBJ2-5	few	TRBD2	15	CASRREAGAGETQYF	TGTGCCAGCAGACGTGAAGCGGGAGCTGGAGAGACCCAGTACTTC
TRBV20-1	TRBJ2-7	-	-	14	CSASGRFPSYEQYF	TGCAGTGCTAGCGGACGATTCCCGTCCTACGAGCAGTACTTC
TRBV10-3	TRBJ1-5	-	-	13	CAISEGSPQPQHF	TGTGCCATCAGTGAGGGCTCCCCTCAGCCCCAGCATTTT
TRBV12-3/TRBV12-4	TRBJ2-3	-	TRBD2	16	CASSLLAGGGTDTQYF	TGTGCCAGCAGTCTCCTAGCGGGAGGAGGAACAGATACGCAGTATTTT
TRBV27	TRBJ2-1	-	-	16	CASSFLSQVSYNEQFF	TGTGCCAGCAGTTTCCTGTCGCAGGTCTCCTACAATGAGCAGTTCTTC
TRBV11-2	TRBJ2-1	-	-	14	CASSSGPESAEQFF	TGTGCCAGCAGCTCGGGACCCGAATCGGCTGAGCAGTTCTTC
TRBV10-3	TRBJ2-1	few	-	14	CAITRTGSYNEQFF	TGTGCCATCACCCGGACCGGCTCCTACAATGAGCAGTTCTTC
TRBV25-1	TRBJ2-1	-	TRBD1	14	CASRKQGVGGEQFF	TGTGCCAGCAGAAAGCAGGGGGTAGGAGGTGAGCAGTTCTTC
TRBV29-1	TRBJ2-1	many	-	14	CSVDSPPLYNEQFF	TGCAGCGTTGATAGTCCCCCTCTCTACAATGAGCAGTTCTTC
TRBV4-1	TRBJ1-4	-	TRBD1	16	CASSQEGGQGMGKLFF	TGCGCCAGCAGCCAAGAGGGGGGACAGGGGATGGGAAAACTGTTTTTT
TRBV20-1	TRBJ2-7	few	TRBD1	14	CSAAPGTGVYEQYF	TGCAGTGCTGCTCCGGGTACAGGGGTATACGAGCAGTACTTC
TRBV20-1	TRBJ2-7	-	TRBD1	14	CSARSGQGAYEQYF	TGCAGTGCTAGATCAGGACAGGGCGCCTACGAGCAGTACTTC
TRBV7-3	TRBJ2-1	-	-	15	CASSLLGDRNNEQFF	TGTGCCAGCAGCTTATTAGGGGATAGGAACAATGAGCAGTTCTTC
TRBV6-5	TRBJ1-1	many	-	13	CASSYQGPNEAFF	TGTGCCAGCAGTTACCAGGGGCCGAACGAAGCTTTCTTT
TRBV11-2	TRBJ2-7	-	-	18	CASSLRGSMKVSNYEQYF	TGTGCCAGCAGCTTAAGGGGGAGTATGAAAGTCTCAAACTACGAGCAGTACTTC
TRBV15	TRBJ2-7	many	-	14	CAPLMDERPYEQYF	TGTGCCCCCTTGATGGACGAACGACCCTACGAGCAGTACTTC
TRBV28	TRBJ2-1	many	TRBD2	18	CASSLGVGLAGRYNEQFF	TGTGCCAGCAGTTTAGGGGTCGGACTAGCGGGACGCTACAATGAGCAGTTCTTC
TRBV7-9	TRBJ2-7	-	-	13	CASSSNRVGEQYF	TGTGCCAGCAGCTCCAACAGGGTCGGCGAGCAGTACTTC
TRBV13	TRBJ2-1	many	-	11	CASSMRNEQFF	TGTGCCAGCAGCATGCGCAATGAGCAGTTCTTC
TRBV20-1	TRBJ2-7	-	TRBD1	14	CSVLPRDRAYEQYF	TGCAGTGTCCTCCCAAGGGACAGAGCCTACGAGCAGTACTTC
TRBV4-3	TRBJ2-7	-	-	14	CASSQDRDLYEQYF	TGCGCCAGCAGCCAAGATAGGGATTTGTACGAGCAGTACTTC
TRBV20-1	TRBJ2-5	few	TRBD1	15	CSAHSQTGGGKTQYF	TGCAGTGCCCACTCTCAGACAGGGGGTGGGAAGACCCAGTACTTC
TRBV12-3/TRBV12-4	TRBJ1-5	-	TRBD1	16	CASSLVGQGVNQPQHF	TGTGCCAGCAGTTTAGTAGGCCAGGGGGTTAATCAGCCCCAGCATTTT
TRBV7-2	TRBJ1-3	few	-	13	CAGTPGPGNTIYF	TGTGCCGGGACCCCAGGGCCTGGAAACACCATATATTTT
TRBV4-3	TRBJ2-7	few	TRBD2	15	CASSPGAGGYYEQYF	TGCGCCAGCAGCCCCGGGGCGGGAGGGTACTACGAGCAGTACTTC
TRBV20-1	TRBJ1-6	many	-	14	CSSRLNSYNSPLHF	TGCAGCTCTCGACTGAACTCCTATAATTCACCCCTCCACTTT
TRBV11-1	TRBJ2-7	few	TRBD1	19	CASSLVVRVRDRSAYEQYF	TGTGCCAGCAGCTTAGTGGTTCGTGTGCGGGACAGGTCGGCCTACGAGCAGTACTTC
TRBV29-1	TRBJ2-2	few	TRBD1	14	CPGTGENYTGELFF	TGCCCCGGGACAGGGGAGAACTACACCGGGGAGCTGTTTTTT
TRBV30	TRBJ2-1	-	TRBD2	13	CAWSIAGVNEQFF	TGTGCCTGGAGTATAGCGGGAGTGAATGAGCAGTTCTTC
TRBV29-1	TRBJ1-5	few	-	12	CSVGGEWEPQHF	TGCAGCGTTGGTGGGGAATGGGAGCCCCAGCATTTT
TRBV12-3/TRBV12-4	TRBJ2-6	many	TRBD2	17	CASSLPSGRAGANVLTF	TGTGCCAGCAGTTTACCTAGCGGGAGGGCTGGGGCCAACGTCCTGACTTTC
TRBV7-2	TRBJ1-1	many	-	13	CASSLQGNTEAFF	TGTGCCAGCAGTTTACAAGGGAACACTGAAGCTTTCTTT
TRBV7-3	TRBJ2-7	-	-	13	CASSRDSSIEQYF	TGTGCCAGCAGCCGAGACAGCTCTATCGAGCAGTACTTC
TRBV6-1	TRBJ1-1	few	-	14	CASSDRWGRTEAFF	TGTGCCAGCAGTGACCGCTGGGGTCGGACTGAAGCTTTCTTT
TRBV2	TRBJ2-5	few	TRBD2	13	CASSVAGVETQYF	TGTGCCAGCAGTGTAGCGGGAGTCGAGACCCAGTACTTC
TRBV12-5	TRBJ2-7	-	TRBD2	18	CASGLKHLGGRAVFEQYF	TGTGCTAGTGGTTTGAAACACCTAGGCGGGAGAGCGGTATTCGAGCAGTACTTC